Following are 20 T cell receptor beta chains from one sample sequenced in a study of blood T cell repertoires in COVID-19. Libraries were prepared by immunoSEQ multiplex PCR; TCRdb keeps only in-frame clonotypes and omits some of them. This table holds 280,000 or so clones, 86% found once. The material sequenced was peripheral blood. These receptors all stem from a woman aged 30 to 39 who had recovered from COVID-19.

This clone was counted only a few times. The V call is TRBV7-9, the J call TRBJ2-2, with 12 bases lining up with TRBD2. V was clipped by 5 bases and J by 5 bases; unmatched bases: 6. CDR1 and CDR2 (germline): SEHNR, FQNEAQ (reference sequence). The CDR3 contains 16 residues. Written as DNA, the CDR3 is TGTGCCAGCAGCCCCAGACTAGCGGGAGTGACCGGGGAGCTGTTTTTT. Protein product: CASSPRLAGVTGELFF. Full variable domain (missing parts from reference TRBV7-9 and TRBJ2-2): DTGVSQNPRHKITKRGQNVTFRCDPISEHNRLYWYRQTLGQGPEFLTYFQNEAQLEKSRLLSDRFSAERPKGSFSTLEIQRTEQGDSAMYLCASSPRLAGVTGELFFGEGSRLTVL.

The chain joins TRBV19 to TRBJ1-2; 10 bases agree with TRBD1. This CDR3 comprises 15 residues. Per germline, CDR1 LNHDA and CDR2 SQIVND (reference sequence). V gave up 6 bases and J gave up 5 bases; unmatched junction bases: 9. The CDR3: CASRSGDRGSYGYTF. The CDR3 DNA follows: TGTGCCAGTAGAAGCGGGGACAGGGGATCTTATGGCTACACCTTC. The full variable domain, its missing parts supplied by reference TRBV19 and TRBJ1-2, is DGGITQSPKYLFRKEGQNVTLSCEQNLNHDAMYWYRQDPGQGLRLIYYSQIVNDFQKGDIAEGYSVSREKKESFPLTVTSAQKNPTAFYLCASRSGDRGSYGYTFGSGTRLTVV.

V is TRBV19 and J is TRBJ2-5; TRBD2 agrees at 8 bases. V shed 5 bases and J 4 bases; nucleotides not matched to a gene: 6. Germline V gene lookup returns CDR1 LNHDA and CDR2 SQIVND (reference sequence). This CDR3 is built from 14 residues. The DNA of the CDR3 is TGTGCCAGTAGTTCCTCGGGGGGGGGAGAGACCCAGTACTTC. It codes for CASSSSGGGETQYF.

CDR3 bases: TGTGCCAGCAGCCCAACCGGGACAGCCACCTACGAGCAGTACTTC. Its protein product is CASSPTGTATYEQYF. V is TRBV4-2 and J is TRBJ2-7; 7 nucleotides agree with TRBD1. This CDR3 contains 15 residues. After removal of 4 bases from V and 2 bases from J, the junction contained 8 bases not matched to a gene. Germline V gene lookup returns CDR1 LGHNA and CDR2 YNFKEQ.

V and J are TRBV7-9 and TRBJ2-7; D gene ambiguous. V lost 1 base and J 3 bases, leaving 13 bases between the germline ends. Germline assignment: CDR1 SEHNR and CDR2 FQNEAQ (reference sequence). CDR3 length equals 15 residues. CDR3 region: CASSLEGGRGYEQYF. The CDR3 nucleotides read TGTGCCAGCAGCTTAGAAGGTGGTAGAGGCTACGAGCAGTACTTC.

This clone was seen only a few times. The chain joins TRBV28 to TRBJ1-1; D not certain. Trimming pared 7 bases from V and 1 base from J, leaving 4 bases between. This CDR3 spans 11 amino acids. Germline CDR1 MDHEN, CDR2 SYDVKM. The CDR3 nucleotides read TGTGCCAGCACGCGGAACACTGAAGCTTTCTTT. Translated, it gives CASTRNTEAFF.

The count of this clone is one. The rearrangement joins TRBV6-5 to TRBJ2-1; D is uncertain. This CDR3 is built from 13 residues. Looked up from germline, CDR1 is MNHEY and CDR2 is SVGAGI. V shed 2 bases and J shed 7 bases, with 9 bases lying between them. The CDR3 is CASSYRVNNEQFF. The DNA of the CDR3 is TGTGCCAGCAGTTACCGGGTTAATAATGAGCAGTTCTTC.

The chain couples TRBV28 to TRBJ1-5; D ambiguous. This CDR3 region has 14 residues. CDR1 and CDR2 (germline): MDHEN, SYDVKM. Trimming shortened V by 6 bases and J by 7 bases, and 16 bases separated the two germline ends. The CDR3 protein is CASSLSGAGQPQHF. The CDR3 DNA is TGTGCCAGCAGCCTATCTGGAGCGGGACAGCCCCAGCATTTT.

The rearrangement links TRBV19 to TRBJ2-5; 9 nucleotides agree with TRBD2. Trimming cost V 3 bases and J 4 bases; bases outside gene matches: 6. The length of the CDR3 is 15 residues. CDR1 is LNHDA, CDR2 SQIVND, per germline (reference sequence). CDR3 DNA sequence: TGTGCCAGTAGTATCGCAGCGGGAGGACTAGAGACCCAGTACTTC. Residues: CASSIAAGGLETQYF.

The V and J genes are TRBV10-2 and TRBJ1-2; D remains unclear. The V gene lost 0 bases and the J gene lost 7 bases, with 18 bases spanning the gap. This CDR3 comprises 16 residues. Germline V gene lookup returns CDR1 WSHSY and CDR2 SAAADI. For the CDR3, the DNA is TGCGCCAGCAGTGAGTCAACCCTTCGGAGAAACGGTGGCTACACCTTC. It yields the protein CASSESTLRRNGGYTF.

J is TRBJ2-7 and V is TRBV3-1 (or the pseudogene TRBV3-2), with 8 positions matching TRBD1. Germline CDR1 reads LGHDT; CDR2 reads YNNKEL (reference sequence). The V and J ends lost 8 bases and 4 bases, in that order; junction bases with no gene match: 10. CDR3 size: 14 residues. The CDR3 bases are TGTGCCAGCGAGGACAGGGCAACATCATACGAGCAGTACTTC. It codes for CASEDRATSYEQYF.

The V and J genes are TRBV24-1 and TRBJ2-2; 9 bases match TRBD1. The CDR3 runs to 17 residues. Germline V gives CDR1 KGHDR, CDR2 SFDVKD. V shed 4 bases and J 4 bases; nucleotides not matched to a gene: 9. As DNA, the CDR3 is TGTGCCACCAGTGACCCAGGGACAGGGTGGGGCACCGGGGAGCTGTTTTTT. Amino acid sequence: CATSDPGTGWGTGELFF.

The V call is TRBV3-1 (or the pseudogene TRBV3-2), the J call TRBJ2-5; D unclear. In germline, CDR1 is LGHDT, CDR2 YNNKEL (reference sequence). The CDR3 is made up of 13 amino acids. Between the trimmed V and J ends, which lost 1 base and 2 bases, there was a span of 5 bases. The CDR3 bases are TGTGCCAGCAGCCAAGGCAGACAAGAGACCCAGTACTTC. Translated: CASSQGRQETQYF.

V is TRBV28 and J is TRBJ2-1; tentatively, D is TRBD1 (6 bases). The CDR3 runs 15 residues. Trimming left V 2 bases short and J 2 bases short, with 10 bases between. The germline V gene encodes CDR1 MDHEN and CDR2 SYDVKM. The CDR3 is CASSLGGGAYNEQFF. The CDR3 DNA sequence: TGTGCCAGCAGTTTAGGTGGGGGCGCCTACAATGAGCAGTTCTTC.

The chain links TRBV4-1 to TRBJ1-3; TRBD1 matches 8 bases. V lost 4 bases, J lost 2 bases, and 7 bases stayed unmatched. This CDR3 is 16 amino acids long. The germline gives CDR1 MGHRA, CDR2 YSYEKL. CDR3 loop: CASSPRQGRPGNTIYF. CDR3 nucleotide sequence: TGCGCCAGCAGCCCTCGACAGGGGAGACCTGGAAACACCATATATTTT.

This clone was recorded only once. The V call is TRBV27, the J call TRBJ2-7, with D maybe TRBD1 (6 bases). V shed 0 bases and J shed 2 bases, with 8 bases lying between them. CDR1 and CDR2 (germline): MNHEY, SMNVEV (reference sequence). The CDR3 is made up of 14 amino acids. The CDR3 loop reads CASSLSPGAYEQYF. In DNA form, the CDR3 reads TGTGCCAGCAGTTTATCGCCAGGGGCCTACGAGCAGTACTTC.

V usage is TRBV10-1 and J usage is TRBJ1-3; 7 bases agree with TRBD1. The junction had 9 bases not matched to a gene; V was cut back by 3 bases and J by 4 bases. In germline, CDR1 is WNHNN, CDR2 SYGVQD (reference sequence). CDR3 length: 16 amino acids. The CDR3: CASSDVRQGSGNTIYF. CDR3 DNA sequence: TGCGCCAGCAGTGATGTCCGACAGGGTAGCGGAAACACCATATATTTT.

This chain links TRBV2 with TRBJ2-7; no clear D. This CDR3 region has 11 residues. V was cut by 6 bases and J by 1 base, with 4 bases left in between. CDR1 is SNHLY, CDR2 FYNNEI, per germline. The CDR3: CASRESYEQYF. DNA for the CDR3: TGTGCCAGCAGGGAGTCCTACGAGCAGTACTTC. Using reference TRBV2 and TRBJ2-7 for the parts outside the CDR3, the full variable domain is EPEVTQTPSHQVTQMGQEVILRCVPISNHLYFYWYRQILGQKVEFLVSFYNNEISEKSEIFDDQFSVERPDGSNFTLKIRSTKLEDSAMYFCASRESYEQYFGPGTRLTVT.

The chain has TRBV5-1 and TRBJ2-7; TRBD2 matches at 8 bases. The CDR3 has 15 residues. With 4 bases clipped from V and 2 bases from J, the junction kept 8 bases outside the gene matches. CDR1 is SGHRS, CDR2 YFSETQ, per germline. This CDR3 reads CASSISGDPPYEQYF. The DNA of the CDR3 is TGCGCCAGCAGCATTAGCGGGGACCCTCCCTACGAGCAGTACTTC.

The chain combines TRBV18 with TRBJ2-7; TRBD2 matches 10 bases. The ends lost 6 bases at V and 2 bases at J; junction bases unmatched: 10. Germline CDR1 reads KGHSH; CDR2 reads LQKENI. This CDR3 is built from 16 residues. The CDR3 here is CASSLKGLAGAYEQYF. The CDR3 DNA sequence: TGTGCCAGCTCGCTAAAGGGCCTAGCGGGAGCCTACGAGCAGTACTTC.